This T cell receptor beta chain was sequenced in a study of shared clonotypes between healthy human individuals. Trimming pared 3 bases from V and 3 bases from J, leaving 15 bases between. This CDR3 spans 15 amino acids. Germline V gene lookup returns CDR1 SGHRS and CDR2 YFSETQ. This table comes from immunoSEQ multiplex PCR, and its TCRdb copy is limited to in-frame clones, with some not included. The repertoire includes roughly 1,500,000 clones, 95% to 99% of them detected once, and about 0.4% sits in the top ten. This clonotype was sampled from a man younger than 45 in good health. The chain is built from TRBV5-1 and TRBJ2-5, with a tentative D call TRBD2 (6 bases). Sample: naive CD4+ T cells sorted from blood. The subset: CD45RA+ positively selected. CDR3 nucleotide sequence: TGCGCCAGCAGCTACATCTCGGGGGAGAAAGAGACCCAGTACTTC. Protein product: CASSYISGEKETQYF.